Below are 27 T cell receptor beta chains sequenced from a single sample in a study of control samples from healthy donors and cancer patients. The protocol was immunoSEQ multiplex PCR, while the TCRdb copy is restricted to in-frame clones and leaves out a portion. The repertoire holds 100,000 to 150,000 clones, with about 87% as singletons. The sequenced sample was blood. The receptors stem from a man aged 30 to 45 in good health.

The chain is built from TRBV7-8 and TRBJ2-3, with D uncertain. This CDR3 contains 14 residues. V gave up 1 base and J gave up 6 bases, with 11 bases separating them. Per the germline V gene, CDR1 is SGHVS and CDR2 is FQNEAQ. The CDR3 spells CASSLEAGGDTQYF. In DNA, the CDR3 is TGTGCCAGCAGCTTAGAAGCAGGCGGCGATACGCAGTATTTT.

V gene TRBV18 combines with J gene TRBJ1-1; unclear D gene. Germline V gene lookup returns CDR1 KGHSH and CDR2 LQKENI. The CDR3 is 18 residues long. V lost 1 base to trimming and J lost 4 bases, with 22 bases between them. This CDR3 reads CASSPLRTVGPRATEAFF. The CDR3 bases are TGTGCCAGCTCACCACTTAGGACGGTGGGCCCCCGAGCCACTGAAGCTTTCTTT.

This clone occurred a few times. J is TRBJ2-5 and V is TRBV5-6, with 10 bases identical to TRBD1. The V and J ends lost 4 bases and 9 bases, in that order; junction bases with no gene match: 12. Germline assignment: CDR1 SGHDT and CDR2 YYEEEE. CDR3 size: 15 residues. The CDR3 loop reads CASSNRDRGFQSQYF. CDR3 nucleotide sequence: TGTGCCAGCAGCAACAGGGACAGGGGATTTCAATCCCAGTACTTC.

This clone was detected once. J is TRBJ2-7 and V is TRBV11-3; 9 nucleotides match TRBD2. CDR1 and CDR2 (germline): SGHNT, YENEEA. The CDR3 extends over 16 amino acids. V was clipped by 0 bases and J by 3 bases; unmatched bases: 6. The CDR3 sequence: CASSLEGAGGLYEQYF. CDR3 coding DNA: TGTGCCAGCAGCTTAGAAGGAGCGGGGGGCCTCTACGAGCAGTACTTC. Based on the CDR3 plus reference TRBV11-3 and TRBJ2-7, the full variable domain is EAGVVQSPRYKIIEKKQPVAFWCNPISGHNTLYWYLQNLGQGPELLIRYENEEAVDDSQLPKDRFSAERLKGVDSTLKIQPAELGDSAVYLCASSLEGAGGLYEQYFGPGTRLTVT.

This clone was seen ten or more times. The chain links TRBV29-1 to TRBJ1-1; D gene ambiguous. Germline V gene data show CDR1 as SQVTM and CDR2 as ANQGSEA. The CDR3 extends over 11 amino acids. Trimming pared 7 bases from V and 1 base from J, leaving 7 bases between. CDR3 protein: CSARPNTEAFF. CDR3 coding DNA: TGCAGCGCCCGACCGAACACTGAAGCTTTCTTT.

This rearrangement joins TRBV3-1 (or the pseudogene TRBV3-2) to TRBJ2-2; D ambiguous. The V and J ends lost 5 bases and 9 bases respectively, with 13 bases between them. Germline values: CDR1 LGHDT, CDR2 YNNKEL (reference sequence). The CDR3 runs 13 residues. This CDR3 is CASSSYIARELFF. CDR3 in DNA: TGTGCCAGCAGCTCCTATATCGCCCGGGAGCTGTTTTTT.

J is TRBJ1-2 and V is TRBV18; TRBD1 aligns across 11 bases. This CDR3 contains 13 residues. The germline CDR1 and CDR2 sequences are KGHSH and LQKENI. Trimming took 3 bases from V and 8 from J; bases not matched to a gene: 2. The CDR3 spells CASSPDRGRGYTF. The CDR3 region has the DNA TGTGCCAGCTCACCGGACAGGGGGCGAGGCTACACCTTC. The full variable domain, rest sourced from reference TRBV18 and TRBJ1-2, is NAGVMQNPRHLVRRRGQEARLRCSPMKGHSHVYWYRQLPEEGLKFMVYLQKENIIDESGMPKERFSAEFPKEGPSILRIQQVVRGDSAAYFCASSPDRGRGYTFGSGTRLTVV.

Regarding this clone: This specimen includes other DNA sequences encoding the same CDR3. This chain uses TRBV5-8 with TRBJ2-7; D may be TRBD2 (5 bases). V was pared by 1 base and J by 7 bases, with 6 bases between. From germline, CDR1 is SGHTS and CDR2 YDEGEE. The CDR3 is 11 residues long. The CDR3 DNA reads TGTGCCAGCAGCTTGTCGGGGGAGCAGTACTTC. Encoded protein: CASSLSGEQYF.

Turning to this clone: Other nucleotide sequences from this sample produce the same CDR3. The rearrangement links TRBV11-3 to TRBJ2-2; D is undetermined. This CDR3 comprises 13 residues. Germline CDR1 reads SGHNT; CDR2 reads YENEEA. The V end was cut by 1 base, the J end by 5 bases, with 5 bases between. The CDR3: CASSLGGTGELFF. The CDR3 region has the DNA TGTGCCAGCAGCTTAGGGGGAACCGGGGAGCTGTTTTTT.

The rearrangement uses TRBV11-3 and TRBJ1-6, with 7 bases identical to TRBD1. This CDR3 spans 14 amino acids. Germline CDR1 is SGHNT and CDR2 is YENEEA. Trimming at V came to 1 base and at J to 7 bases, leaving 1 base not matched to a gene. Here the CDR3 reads CASSLARGNSPLHF. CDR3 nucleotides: TGTGCCAGCAGCTTAGCCAGGGGGAATTCACCCCTCCACTTT.

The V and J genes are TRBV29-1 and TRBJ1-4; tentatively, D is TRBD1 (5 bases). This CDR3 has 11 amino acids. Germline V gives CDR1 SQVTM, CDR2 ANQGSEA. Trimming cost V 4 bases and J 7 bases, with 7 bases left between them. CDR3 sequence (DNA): TGCAGCGTTGCTGGGACTGAAAAACTGTTTTTT. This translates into CSVAGTEKLFF.

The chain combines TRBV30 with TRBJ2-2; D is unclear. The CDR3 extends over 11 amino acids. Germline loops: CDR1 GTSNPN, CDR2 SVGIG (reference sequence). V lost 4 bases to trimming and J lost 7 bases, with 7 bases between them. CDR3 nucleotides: TGTGCCTGGAAGGAGAACGGGGAGCTGTTTTTT. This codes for CAWKENGELFF.

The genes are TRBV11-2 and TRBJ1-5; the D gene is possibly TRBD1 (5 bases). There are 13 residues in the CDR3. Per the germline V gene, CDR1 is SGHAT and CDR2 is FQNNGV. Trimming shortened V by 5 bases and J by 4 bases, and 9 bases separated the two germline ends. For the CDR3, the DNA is TGTGCCAGCAGCCCCGACAGAAATCAGCCCCAGCATTTT. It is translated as CASSPDRNQPQHF.

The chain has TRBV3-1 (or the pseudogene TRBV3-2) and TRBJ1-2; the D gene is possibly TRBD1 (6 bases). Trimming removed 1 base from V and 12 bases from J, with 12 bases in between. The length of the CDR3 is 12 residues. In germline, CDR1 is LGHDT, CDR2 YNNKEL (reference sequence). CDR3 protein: CASSQGNRENTF. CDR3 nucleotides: TGTGCCAGCAGCCAAGGAAACAGGGAGAACACCTTC.

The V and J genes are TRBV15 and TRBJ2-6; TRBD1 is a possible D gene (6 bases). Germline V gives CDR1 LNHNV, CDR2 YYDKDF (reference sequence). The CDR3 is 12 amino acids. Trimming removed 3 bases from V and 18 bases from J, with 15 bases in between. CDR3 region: CATSRELGARTF. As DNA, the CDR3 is TGTGCCACCAGCAGGGAACTGGGGGCTAGGACTTTC.

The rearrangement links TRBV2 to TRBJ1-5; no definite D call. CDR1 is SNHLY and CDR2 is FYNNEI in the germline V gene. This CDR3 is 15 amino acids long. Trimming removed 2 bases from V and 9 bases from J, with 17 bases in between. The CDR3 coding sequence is TGTGCCAGCAGTGAAAGGTCAACTAGCGGAAGGCCCCAGCATTTT. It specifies CASSERSTSGRPQHF.

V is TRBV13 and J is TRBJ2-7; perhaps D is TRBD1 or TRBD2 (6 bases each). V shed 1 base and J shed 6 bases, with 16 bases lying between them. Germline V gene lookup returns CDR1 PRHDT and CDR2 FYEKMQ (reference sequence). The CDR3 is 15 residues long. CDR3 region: CASSLEGGRLFEQYF. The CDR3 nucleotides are TGTGCCAGCAGCTTAGAGGGGGGCCGTTTATTCGAGCAGTACTTC. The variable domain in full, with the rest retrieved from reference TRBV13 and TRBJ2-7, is AAGVIQSPRHLIKEKRETATLKCYPIPRHDTVYWYQQGPGQDPQFLISFYEKMQSDKGSIPDRFSAQQFSDYHSELNMSSLELGDSALYFCASSLEGGRLFEQYFGPGTRLTVT.

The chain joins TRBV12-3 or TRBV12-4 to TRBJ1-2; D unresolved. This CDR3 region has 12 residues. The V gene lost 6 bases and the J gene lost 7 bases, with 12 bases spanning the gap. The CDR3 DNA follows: TGTGCCAGCAGCCCTCCCTTAAGTGGCTACACCTTC. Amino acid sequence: CASSPPLSGYTF.

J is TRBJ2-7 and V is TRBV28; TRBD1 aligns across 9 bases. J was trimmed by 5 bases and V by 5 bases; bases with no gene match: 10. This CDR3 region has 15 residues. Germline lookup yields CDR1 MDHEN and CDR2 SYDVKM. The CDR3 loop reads CASSPPGTGNDEQYV. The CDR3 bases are TGTGCCAGCAGTCCACCGGGGACAGGGAATGACGAGCAGTACGTC.

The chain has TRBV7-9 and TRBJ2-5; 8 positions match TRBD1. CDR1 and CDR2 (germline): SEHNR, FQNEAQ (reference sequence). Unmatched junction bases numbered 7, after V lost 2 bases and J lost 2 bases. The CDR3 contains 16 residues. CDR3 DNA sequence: TGTGCCAGCAGCTTACGGACAGGGATGCTGCAAGAGACCCAGTACTTC. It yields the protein CASSLRTGMLQETQYF.

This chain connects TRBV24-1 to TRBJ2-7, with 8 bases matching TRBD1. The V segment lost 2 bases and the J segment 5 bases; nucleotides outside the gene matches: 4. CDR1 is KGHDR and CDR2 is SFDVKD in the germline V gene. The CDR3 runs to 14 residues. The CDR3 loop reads CATSDSQGAHEQYF. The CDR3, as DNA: TGTGCCACCAGTGATTCTCAGGGGGCCCACGAGCAGTACTTC.

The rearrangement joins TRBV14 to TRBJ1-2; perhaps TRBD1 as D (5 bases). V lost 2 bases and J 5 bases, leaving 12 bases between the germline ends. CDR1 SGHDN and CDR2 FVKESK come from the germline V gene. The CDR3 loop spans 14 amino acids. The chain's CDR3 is CASSQSTALYGYTF. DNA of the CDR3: TGTGCCAGCAGCCAATCGACAGCCCTTTATGGCTACACCTTC. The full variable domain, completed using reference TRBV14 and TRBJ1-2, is EAGVTQFPSHSVIEKGQTVTLRCDPISGHDNLYWYRRVMGKEIKFLLHFVKESKQDESGMPNNRFLAERTGGTYSTLKVQPAELEDSGVYFCASSQSTALYGYTFGSGTRLTVV.

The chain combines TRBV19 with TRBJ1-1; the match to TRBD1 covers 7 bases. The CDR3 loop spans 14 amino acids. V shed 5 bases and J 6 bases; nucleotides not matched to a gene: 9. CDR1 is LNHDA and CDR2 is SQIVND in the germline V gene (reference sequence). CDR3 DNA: TGTGCCAGTAGTGAGCAGGGCCAGGGGGCTGAAGCTTTCTTT. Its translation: CASSEQGQGAEAFF.

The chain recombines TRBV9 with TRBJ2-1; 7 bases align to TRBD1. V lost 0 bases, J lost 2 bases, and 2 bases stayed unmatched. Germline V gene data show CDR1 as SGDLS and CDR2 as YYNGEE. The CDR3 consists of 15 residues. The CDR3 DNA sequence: TGTGCCAGCAGCGTAGATCAGGGGGCCTACAATGAGCAGTTCTTC. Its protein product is CASSVDQGAYNEQFF.

The CDR3 nucleotides read TGTGCCAGCAGCCAAGCAGGGAATCAGCCCCAGCATTTT. This sequence encodes CASSQAGNQPQHF. The V gene is TRBV14, the J gene TRBJ1-5; D is perhaps TRBD1 (5 bases). Germline-derived CDR1 and CDR2 are SGHDN and FVKESK. V was clipped by 1 base and J by 4 bases, with 5 bases between them. CDR3 size: 13 residues.

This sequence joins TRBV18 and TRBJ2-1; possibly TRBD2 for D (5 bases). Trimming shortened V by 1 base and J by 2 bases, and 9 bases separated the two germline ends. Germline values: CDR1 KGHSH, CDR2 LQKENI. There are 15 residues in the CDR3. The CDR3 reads CASSPLEGAYNEQFF. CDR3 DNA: TGTGCCAGCTCACCACTCGAGGGTGCCTACAATGAGCAGTTCTTC.

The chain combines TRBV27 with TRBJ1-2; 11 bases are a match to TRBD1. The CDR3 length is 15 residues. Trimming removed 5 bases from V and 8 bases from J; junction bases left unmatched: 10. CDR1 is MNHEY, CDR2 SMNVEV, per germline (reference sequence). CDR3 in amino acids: CASSPGTGGRGGYTF. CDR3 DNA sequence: TGTGCCAGCAGTCCGGGGACAGGGGGAAGGGGAGGCTACACCTTC.